These T cell receptor beta chains were read from a single sample in a study of T cell responses to AZD1222 COVID-19 vaccine. Using immunoSEQ multiplex PCR, the repertoire was profiled, and TCRdb retains in-frame clones only, with some absent. The sample lists 100,000 to 110,000 clones, around 90% occurring once. Sequences were derived from peripheral blood, sampled on day 0 of AZD1222 vaccination. The source is an adult in good health. The CDR3 runs from the conserved cysteine through the conserved F or W. The D gene is left open where the match is weak. The listing skips clone size in some rows; elsewhere it reads once, few, many or a size class.

J gene | D gene | clone size | V gene | CDR3 DNA | CDR3 protein
TRBJ1-5 | TRBD1 | . | TRBV3-1/TRBV3-2 | TGTGCCAGCAGCCGTACAGGGGTAAATCAGCCCCAGCATTTT | CASSRTGVNQPQHF
TRBJ1-1 | . | . | TRBV7-9 | TGTGCCAGCAGCTTAGACCCAGGGAGCGGTACTGAAGCTTTCTTT | CASSLDPGSGTEAFF
TRBJ1-6 | . | . | TRBV12-5 | TGTGCTAGTGGTTTGGTACTGGAGGGCTCGGGATCACCCCTCCACTTT | CASGLVLEGSGSPLHF
TRBJ1-6 | . | . | TRBV3-1/TRBV3-2 | TGTGCCAGCGGACCTCTTAAGGGTCAGGGGTCTAATTCACCCCTCCACTTT | CASGPLKGQGSNSPLHF
TRBJ1-2 | . | once | TRBV14 | TGTGCCAGCAGCCAAGAATGGAGCTATGGCTACACCTTC | CASSQEWSYGYTF
TRBJ1-1 | . | . | TRBV28 | TGTGCCAGCAGTTTCATAGGTCGTGGGGACACTGAAGCTTTCTTT | CASSFIGRGDTEAFF
TRBJ2-1 | . | . | TRBV21-1 | TGTGCCAGCACCCAAGGGAGGACTAGCGGCACACTCTCCTACAATGAGCAGTTCTTC | CASTQGRTSGTLSYNEQFF
TRBJ2-7 | . | few | TRBV6-1 | TGTGCCAGCAGTGAAGTCCAGGTTGGCACCTACGAGCAGTACTTC | CASSEVQVGTYEQYF
TRBJ2-7 | . | . | TRBV6-4 | TGTGCCAGCATCCCTGCAAATGAGCAGTACTTC | CASIPANEQYF
TRBJ1-1 | . | . | TRBV5-1 | TGCGCCAGCAGCTTGGGCGGGGGGCCCGGGCAGGCTTTCTTT | CASSLGGGPGQAFF
TRBJ2-1 | . | . | TRBV7-3 | TGTGCCAGCAGGAACAGCCTCTACAATGAGCAGTTCTTC | CASRNSLYNEQFF
TRBJ1-1 | . | . | TRBV5-1 | TGCGCCAGCAGCTTGGCCCCCAGACCAAACACTGAAGCTTTCTTT | CASSLAPRPNTEAFF
TRBJ1-5 | . | . | TRBV11-2 | TGTGCCAGCAGCCCCGGGGGGCTAGATAGCAATCAGCCCCAGCATTTT | CASSPGGLDSNQPQHF
TRBJ2-5 | . | . | TRBV20-1 | TGCAGTGCTAGTAAGGCGTCCGGTACGGAGACCCAGTACTTC | CSASKASGTETQYF
TRBJ1-2 | . | . | TRBV29-1 | TGCAGCGTTGAAGGCAGCACTCGGTATGGCTACACCTTC | CSVEGSTRYGYTF
TRBJ1-3 | TRBD1 | . | TRBV5-4 | TGTGCCAGCAGCCCAGATCTTGGACAGGGCTCTGGAAACACCATATATTTT | CASSPDLGQGSGNTIYF
TRBJ1-5 | TRBD1 | . | TRBV18 | TGTGCCAGCTCCCCCGGGACAGGGGTACCTCAGCCCCAGCATTTT | CASSPGTGVPQPQHF
TRBJ1-1 | . | . | TRBV9 | TGTGCCAGCAGCGTGGGCAGCGGGCCAGCTTTCTTT | CASSVGSGPAFF
TRBJ1-5 | . | . | TRBV5-1 | TGCGCCAGCAGCCCCCTTAACCCCACCAATCAGCCCCAGCATTTT | CASSPLNPTNQPQHF
TRBJ1-5 | TRBD1 | . | TRBV28 | TGTGCCAGCAGTCCTCTGACAGGGTCATCTCAGCCCCAGCATTTT | CASSPLTGSSQPQHF
TRBJ1-2 | . | . | TRBV28 | TGTGCCAGCAGTTTACTTGCAGGCTATGGCTACACCTTC | CASSLLAGYGYTF
TRBJ1-5 | . | . | TRBV6-5 | TGTGCCAGCAGCCCCCTAGGGGATCAGCCCCAGCATTTT | CASSPLGDQPQHF
TRBJ2-1 | TRBD2 | . | TRBV6-1 | TGTGCCAGCAGTGCCCGTGGCGCTAGCGGGAGACGGTCCCTCTACAATGAGCAGTTCTTC | CASSARGASGRRSLYNEQFF
TRBJ1-1 | . | once | TRBV2 | TGTGCCAGCAGACCCACAGGGAACACTGAAGCTTTCTTT | CASRPTGNTEAFF
TRBJ1-2 | TRBD1 | . | TRBV19 | TGTGCCAACATGGACAGGGGGTACTATGGCTACACCTTC | CANMDRGYYGYTF
TRBJ2-2 | . | once | TRBV19 | TGTGCCAGTATCGGGACGCCCGCGAACACCGGGGAGCTGTTTTTT | CASIGTPANTGELFF
TRBJ1-2 | TRBD1 | . | TRBV30 | TGTGCCTGGGCGACAGGGTCCTATGGCTACACCTTC | CAWATGSYGYTF
TRBJ1-1 | . | . | TRBV5-5 | TGTGCCAGCAGCTTGGATGGGGGCGCGGTGGCTGAAGCTTTCTTT | CASSLDGGAVAEAFF
TRBJ1-1 | . | . | TRBV3-1/TRBV3-2 | TGTGCCAGCAGCTCTTGGGAGGGTGAAGCTTTCTTT | CASSSWEGEAFF
TRBJ2-1 | . | once | TRBV10-3 | TGTGCCATCAGTGAGGGTAACGTCCTACAATTTTTTGGGCAGTTCTTC | CAISEGNVLQFFGQFF
TRBJ1-1 | . | . | TRBV18 | TGTGCCAGCTCACCCGACCTTCAGGGGAACACTGAAGCTTTCTTT | CASSPDLQGNTEAFF
TRBJ1-1 | TRBD1 | . | TRBV28 | TGTGCCAGCAGTTATACAGGGGGCAGGGGTGGATTGAACACTGAAGCTTTCTTT | CASSYTGGRGGLNTEAFF
TRBJ2-7 | . | . | TRBV5-1 | TGCGCCAGCAGCCTTGGGGTTTCCTACGAGCAGTACTTC | CASSLGVSYEQYF
TRBJ2-7 | . | . | TRBV28 | TGTGCCAGCAGTACTCAGCCCCTAAGATTCTCCTACGAGCAGTACTTC | CASSTQPLRFSYEQYF
TRBJ1-4 | . | once | TRBV30 | TGTGCCTGGAGCGCACAGGCCCTTGGAAAACTGTTTTTT | CAWSAQALGKLFF
TRBJ2-1 | . | . | TRBV6-5 | TGTGCCAGCAGTTACAGGGTGAGCTCCTACAATGAGCAGTTCTTC | CASSYRVSSYNEQFF